This TCR beta chain was documented in a study of blood T cell repertoires in COVID-19. About the research overall: Samples taken during acute and convalescent COVID-19 were collected in the United States, Italy and Spain. In each case, the material was cDNA or gDNA derived from T cells, B-cell-depleted T cells, or PBMCs.

The assay was immunoSEQ multiplex PCR, and TCRdb's table has in-frame clones only and misses some. The sample yields about 290,000 clones, about nine tenths seen once. The CDR3 loop spans 15 amino acids. The V gene end was trimmed by 4 bases and the J gene end by 8 bases; junction bases not matched to a gene: 3. Per germline, CDR1 LGHDT and CDR2 YNNKEL (reference sequence). All enrollees were roughly 18 to 95 years old and from under 25 US areas. Cohort 3 donors were reported recovered after two negative PCRs, clearance, or symptom resolution. This clone was found a few times. The TCR originated in a woman in her forties who had recovered from COVID-19. The sequencing sample was made of PBMCs or T cells enriched from blood (not recorded which). The chain is built from TRBV3-1 (or the pseudogene TRBV3-2) and TRBJ2-2; 14 nucleotides align to TRBD2. The CDR3 coding sequence is TGTGCCAGCAGCCTCGGGACTAGCGGGGGAGGGGAGCTGTTTTTT. Translated: CASSLGTSGGGELFF.